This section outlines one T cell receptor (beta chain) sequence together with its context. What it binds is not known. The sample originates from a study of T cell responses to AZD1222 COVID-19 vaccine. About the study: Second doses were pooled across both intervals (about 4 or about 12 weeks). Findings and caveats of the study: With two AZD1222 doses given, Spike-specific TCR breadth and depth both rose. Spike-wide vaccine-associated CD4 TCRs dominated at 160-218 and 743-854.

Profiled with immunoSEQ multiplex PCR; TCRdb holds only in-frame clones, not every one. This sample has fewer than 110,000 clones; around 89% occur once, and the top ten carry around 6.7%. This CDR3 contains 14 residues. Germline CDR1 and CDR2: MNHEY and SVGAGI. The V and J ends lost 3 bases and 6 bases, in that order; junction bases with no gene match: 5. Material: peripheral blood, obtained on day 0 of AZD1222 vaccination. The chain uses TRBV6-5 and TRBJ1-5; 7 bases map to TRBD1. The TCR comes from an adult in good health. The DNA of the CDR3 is TGTGCCAGCAGTTATCAGGGGGGGGCTCAGCCCCAGCATTTT. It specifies CASSYQGGAQPQHF.